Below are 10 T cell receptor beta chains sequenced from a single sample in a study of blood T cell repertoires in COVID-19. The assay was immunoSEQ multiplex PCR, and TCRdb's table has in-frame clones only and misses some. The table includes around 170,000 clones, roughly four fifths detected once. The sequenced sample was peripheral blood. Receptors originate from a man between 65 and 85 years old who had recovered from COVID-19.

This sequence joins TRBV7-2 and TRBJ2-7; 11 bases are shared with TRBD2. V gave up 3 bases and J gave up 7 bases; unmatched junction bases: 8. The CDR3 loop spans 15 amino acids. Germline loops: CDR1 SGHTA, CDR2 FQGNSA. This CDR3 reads CASSFTSGSEWEQYF. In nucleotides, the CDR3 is TGTGCCAGCAGCTTCACTAGCGGGAGTGAATGGGAGCAGTACTTC.

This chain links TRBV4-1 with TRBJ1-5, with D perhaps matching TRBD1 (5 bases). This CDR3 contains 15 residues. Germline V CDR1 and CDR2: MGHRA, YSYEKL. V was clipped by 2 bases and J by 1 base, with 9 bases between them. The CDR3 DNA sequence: TGCGCCAGCAGCCAACGGCAGGGAAGCAATCAGCCCCAGCATTTT. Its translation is CASSQRQGSNQPQHF.

The CDR3 DNA reads TGTGCCAGCAGTTTCCGGACTAGCGTGGGACTGTACAATGAGCAGTTCTTC. Amino acid sequence: CASSFRTSVGLYNEQFF. This chain links TRBV27 with TRBJ2-1; TRBD2 matches at 9 bases. CDR1 and CDR2 from the germline V gene are MNHEY and SMNVEV (reference sequence). The CDR3 totals 17 residues. V was pared by 3 bases and J by 4 bases, with 10 bases of the junction left unmatched.

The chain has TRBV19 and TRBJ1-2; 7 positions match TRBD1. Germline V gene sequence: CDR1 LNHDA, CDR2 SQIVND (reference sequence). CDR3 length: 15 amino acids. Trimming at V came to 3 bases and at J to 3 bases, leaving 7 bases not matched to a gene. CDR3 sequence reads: CASSIEAGGYYGYTF. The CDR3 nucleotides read TGTGCCAGTAGTATCGAAGCAGGGGGTTACTATGGCTACACCTTC.

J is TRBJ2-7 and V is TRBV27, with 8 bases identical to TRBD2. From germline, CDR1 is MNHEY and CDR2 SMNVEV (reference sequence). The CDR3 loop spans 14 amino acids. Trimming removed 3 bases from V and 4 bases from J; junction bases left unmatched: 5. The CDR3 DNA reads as TGTGCCAGCAGTTTCGGGGGGGCGCAGTACGAGCAGTACTTC. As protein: CASSFGGAQYEQYF.

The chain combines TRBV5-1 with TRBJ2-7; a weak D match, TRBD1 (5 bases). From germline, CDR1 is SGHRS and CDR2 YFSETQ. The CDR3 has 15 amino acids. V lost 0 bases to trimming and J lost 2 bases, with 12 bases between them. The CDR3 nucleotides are TGCGCCAGCAGCTTGGGAACGCAGGGCCCCTACGAGCAGTACTTC. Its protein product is CASSLGTQGPYEQYF.

CDR3 sequence (DNA): TGTGCCAGCAGGCTACCGGACAGGCTCGGCACTGAAGCTTTCTTT. This encodes CASRLPDRLGTEAFF. The chain carries TRBV28 and TRBJ1-1; TRBD1 matches 7 bases. This CDR3 spans 15 amino acids. The V segment lost 6 bases and the J segment 4 bases; nucleotides outside the gene matches: 11. Per the germline V gene, CDR1 is MDHEN and CDR2 is SYDVKM.

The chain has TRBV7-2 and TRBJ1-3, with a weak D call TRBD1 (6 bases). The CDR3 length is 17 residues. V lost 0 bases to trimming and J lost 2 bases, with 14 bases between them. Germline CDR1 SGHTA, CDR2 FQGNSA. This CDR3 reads CASSLAETGSAGNTIYF. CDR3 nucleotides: TGTGCCAGCAGCTTAGCCGAGACAGGTAGCGCTGGAAACACCATATATTTT. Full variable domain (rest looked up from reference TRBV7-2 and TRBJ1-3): GAGVSQSPSNKVTEKGKDVELRCDPISGHTALYWYRQSLGQGLEFLIYFQGNSAPDKSGLPSDRFSAERTGGSVSTLTIQRTQQEDSAVYLCASSLAETGSAGNTIYFGEGSWLTVV.

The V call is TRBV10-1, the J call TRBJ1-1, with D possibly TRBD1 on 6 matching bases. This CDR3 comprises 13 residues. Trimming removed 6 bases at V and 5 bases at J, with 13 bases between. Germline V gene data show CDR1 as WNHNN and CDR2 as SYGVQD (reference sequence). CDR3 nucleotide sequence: TGCGCCAGCAGCCCGGACAGTCGGACTGAAGCTTTCTTT. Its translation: CASSPDSRTEAFF.

CDR3 region: CASSDTGSGANVLTF. The CDR3, as DNA: TGTGCCAGCAGTGACACAGGGTCTGGGGCCAACGTCCTGACTTTC. This chain joins TRBV6-6 and TRBJ2-6; perhaps TRBD1 as D (6 bases). V lost 5 bases, J lost 1 base, and 9 bases lay in between. CDR1 and CDR2 from the germline V gene are MNHNY and SVGAGI (reference sequence). The CDR3 has 15 amino acids.